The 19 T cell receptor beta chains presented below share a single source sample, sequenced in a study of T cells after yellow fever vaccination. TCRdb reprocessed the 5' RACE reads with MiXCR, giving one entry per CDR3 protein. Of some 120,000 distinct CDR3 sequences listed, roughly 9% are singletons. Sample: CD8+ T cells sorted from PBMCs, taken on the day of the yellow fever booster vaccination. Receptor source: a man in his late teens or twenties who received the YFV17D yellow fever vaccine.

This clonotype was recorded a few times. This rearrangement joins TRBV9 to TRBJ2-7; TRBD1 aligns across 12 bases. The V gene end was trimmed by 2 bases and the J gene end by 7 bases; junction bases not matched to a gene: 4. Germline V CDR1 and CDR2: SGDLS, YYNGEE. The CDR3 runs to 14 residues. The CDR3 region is CASSVRDRGLEQYF. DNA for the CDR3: TGTGCCAGCAGCGTCCGGGACAGGGGGCTTGAGCAGTACTTC.

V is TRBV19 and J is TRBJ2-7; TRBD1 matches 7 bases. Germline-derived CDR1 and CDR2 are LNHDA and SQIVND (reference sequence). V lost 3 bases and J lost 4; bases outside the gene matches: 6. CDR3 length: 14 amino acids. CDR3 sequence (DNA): TGTGCCAGTAGTATCACAGGGGCAAGTTACGAGCAGTACTTC. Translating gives CASSITGASYEQYF.

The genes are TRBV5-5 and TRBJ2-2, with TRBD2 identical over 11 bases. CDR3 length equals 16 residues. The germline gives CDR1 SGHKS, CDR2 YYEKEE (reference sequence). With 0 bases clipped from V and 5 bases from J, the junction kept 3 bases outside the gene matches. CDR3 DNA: TGTGCCAGCAGCTTGGTTTCTAGCGGGGGGACCGGGGAGCTGTTTTTT. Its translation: CASSLVSSGGTGELFF. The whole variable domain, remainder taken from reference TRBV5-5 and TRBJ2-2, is DAGVTQSPTHLIKTRGQQVTLRCSPISGHKSVSWYQQVLGQGPQFIFQYYEKEERGRGNFPDRFSARQFPNYSSELNVNALLLGDSALYLCASSLVSSGGTGELFFGEGSRLTVL.

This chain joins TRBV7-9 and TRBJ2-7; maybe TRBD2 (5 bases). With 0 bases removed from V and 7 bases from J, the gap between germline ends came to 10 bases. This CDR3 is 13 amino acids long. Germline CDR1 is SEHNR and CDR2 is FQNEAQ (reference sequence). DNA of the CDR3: TGTGCCAGCAGCTTAGCGAGTGGCGGGGAGCAGTACTTC. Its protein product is CASSLASGGEQYF.

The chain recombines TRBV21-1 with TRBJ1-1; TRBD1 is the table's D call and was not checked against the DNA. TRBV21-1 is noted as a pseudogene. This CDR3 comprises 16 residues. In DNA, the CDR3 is TGTGCCAGCAGCCAGGGGGACAGGGGGTCGAACACTGAAGCTTTCTTT. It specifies CASSQGDRGSNTEAFF.

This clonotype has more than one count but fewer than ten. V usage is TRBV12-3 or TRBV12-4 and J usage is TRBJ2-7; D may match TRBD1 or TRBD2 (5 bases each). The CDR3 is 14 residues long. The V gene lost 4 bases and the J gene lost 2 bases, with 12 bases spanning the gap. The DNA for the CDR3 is TGTGCCAGCAGTTCTAGAACGGGGCCCTACGAGCAGTACTTC. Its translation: CASSSRTGPYEQYF.

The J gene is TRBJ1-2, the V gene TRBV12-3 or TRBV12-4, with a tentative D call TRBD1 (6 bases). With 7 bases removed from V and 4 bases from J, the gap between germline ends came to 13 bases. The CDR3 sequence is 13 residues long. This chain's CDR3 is CASTSGGPYGYTF. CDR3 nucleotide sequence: TGTGCCAGCACCTCGGGGGGCCCCTATGGCTACACCTTC.

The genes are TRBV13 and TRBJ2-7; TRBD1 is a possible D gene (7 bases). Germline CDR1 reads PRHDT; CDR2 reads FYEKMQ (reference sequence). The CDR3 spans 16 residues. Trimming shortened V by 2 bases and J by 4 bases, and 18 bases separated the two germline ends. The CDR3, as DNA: TGTGCCAGCAGCTTAAGGAGGGGGCTTTGGATGTACGAGCAGTACTTC. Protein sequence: CASSLRRGLWMYEQYF.

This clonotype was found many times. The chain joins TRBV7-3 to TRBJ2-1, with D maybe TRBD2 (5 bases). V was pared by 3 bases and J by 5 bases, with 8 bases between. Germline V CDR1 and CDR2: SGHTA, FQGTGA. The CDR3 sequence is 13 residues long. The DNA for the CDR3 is TGTGCCAGCAGCTTCGAGGGAAACAATGAGCAGTTCTTC. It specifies CASSFEGNNEQFF.

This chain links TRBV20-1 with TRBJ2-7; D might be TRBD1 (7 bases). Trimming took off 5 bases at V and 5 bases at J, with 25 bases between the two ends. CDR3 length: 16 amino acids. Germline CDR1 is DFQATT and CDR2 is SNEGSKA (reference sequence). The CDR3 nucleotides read TGCAGTGCTTGGCCTCGTGGGGGGACAGTCGGCCACGAGCAGTACTTC. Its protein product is CSAWPRGGTVGHEQYF.

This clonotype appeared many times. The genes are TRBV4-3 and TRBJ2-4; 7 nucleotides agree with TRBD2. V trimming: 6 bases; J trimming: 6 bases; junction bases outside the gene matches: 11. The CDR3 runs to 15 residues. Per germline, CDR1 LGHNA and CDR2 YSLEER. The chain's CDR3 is CASSPMLGEGNIQYF. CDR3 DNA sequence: TGCGCCAGCAGTCCCATGCTGGGGGAGGGAAACATTCAGTACTTC.

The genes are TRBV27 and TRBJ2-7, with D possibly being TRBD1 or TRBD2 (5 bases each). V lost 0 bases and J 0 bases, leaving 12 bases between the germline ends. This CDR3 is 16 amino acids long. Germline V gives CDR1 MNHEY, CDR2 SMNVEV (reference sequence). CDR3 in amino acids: CASSLSGAAHSYEQYV. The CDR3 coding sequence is TGTGCCAGCAGTTTATCCGGGGCTGCCCACTCCTACGAGCAGTACGTC.

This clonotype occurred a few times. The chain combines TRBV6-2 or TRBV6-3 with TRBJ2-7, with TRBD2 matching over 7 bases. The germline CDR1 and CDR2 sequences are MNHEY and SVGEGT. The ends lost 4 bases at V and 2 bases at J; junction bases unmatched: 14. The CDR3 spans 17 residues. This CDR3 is CASSSPSGPFFPYEQYV. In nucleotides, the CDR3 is TGTGCCAGCAGTTCCCCTAGCGGACCCTTTTTCCCCTACGAGCAGTACGTC.

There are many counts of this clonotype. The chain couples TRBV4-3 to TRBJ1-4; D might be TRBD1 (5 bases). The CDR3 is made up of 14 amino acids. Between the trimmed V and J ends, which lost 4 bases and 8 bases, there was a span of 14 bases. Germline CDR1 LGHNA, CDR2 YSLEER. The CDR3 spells CASSRARGGEKLFF. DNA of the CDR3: TGCGCCAGCAGCCGAGCACGTGGGGGGGAAAAACTGTTTTTT.

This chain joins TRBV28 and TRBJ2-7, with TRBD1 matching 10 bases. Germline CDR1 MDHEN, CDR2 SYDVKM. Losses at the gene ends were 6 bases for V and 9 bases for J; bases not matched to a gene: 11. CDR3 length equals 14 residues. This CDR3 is CASSVPGQGSRQYV. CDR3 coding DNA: TGTGCCAGCAGCGTACCGGGACAGGGGAGTAGGCAGTACGTC.

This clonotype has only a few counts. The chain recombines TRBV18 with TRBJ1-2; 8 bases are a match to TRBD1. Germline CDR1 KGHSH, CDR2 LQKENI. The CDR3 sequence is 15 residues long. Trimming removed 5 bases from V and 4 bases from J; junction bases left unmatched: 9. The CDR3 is CASSGGQGSSYGYTF. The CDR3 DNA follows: TGTGCCAGCTCAGGAGGACAGGGATCTTCCTATGGCTACACCTTC.

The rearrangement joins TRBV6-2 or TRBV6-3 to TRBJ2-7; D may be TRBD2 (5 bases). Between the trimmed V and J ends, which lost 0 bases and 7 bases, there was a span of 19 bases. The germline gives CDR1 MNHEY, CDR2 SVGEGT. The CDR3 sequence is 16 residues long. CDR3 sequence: CASSYSSTGIFFEQYF. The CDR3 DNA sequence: TGTGCCAGCAGTTACTCGAGTACGGGGATTTTTTTTGAGCAGTACTTC.

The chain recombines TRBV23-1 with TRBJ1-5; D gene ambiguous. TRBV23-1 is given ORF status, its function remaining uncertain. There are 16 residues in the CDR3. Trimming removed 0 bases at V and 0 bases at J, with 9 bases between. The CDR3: CASSQSLRHSNQPQHF. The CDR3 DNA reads TGCGCCAGCAGTCAATCACTGCGACATAGCAATCAGCCCCAGCATTTT.

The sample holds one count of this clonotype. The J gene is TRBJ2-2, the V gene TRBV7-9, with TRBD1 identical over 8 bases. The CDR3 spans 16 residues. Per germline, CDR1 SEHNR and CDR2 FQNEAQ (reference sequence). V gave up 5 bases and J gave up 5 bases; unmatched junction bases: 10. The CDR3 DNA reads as TGTGCCAGCAGCCCCCGTCAGGGGGCTAATACCGGGGAGCTGTTTTTT. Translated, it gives CASSPRQGANTGELFF.